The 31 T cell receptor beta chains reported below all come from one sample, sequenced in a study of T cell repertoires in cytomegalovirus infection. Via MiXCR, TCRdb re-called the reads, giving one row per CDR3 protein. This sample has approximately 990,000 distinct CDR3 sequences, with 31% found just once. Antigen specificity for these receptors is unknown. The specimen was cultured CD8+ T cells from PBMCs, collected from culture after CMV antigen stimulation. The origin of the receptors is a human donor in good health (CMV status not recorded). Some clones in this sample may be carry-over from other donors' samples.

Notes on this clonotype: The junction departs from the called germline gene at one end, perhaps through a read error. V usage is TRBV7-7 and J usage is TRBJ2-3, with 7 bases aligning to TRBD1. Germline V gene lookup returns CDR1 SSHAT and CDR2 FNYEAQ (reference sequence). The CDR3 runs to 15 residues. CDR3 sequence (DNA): TGTGCTAGCAGCCTCTCGACAGGGCGAGCAGATACGCAGTATTTT. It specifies CASSLSTGRADTQYF.

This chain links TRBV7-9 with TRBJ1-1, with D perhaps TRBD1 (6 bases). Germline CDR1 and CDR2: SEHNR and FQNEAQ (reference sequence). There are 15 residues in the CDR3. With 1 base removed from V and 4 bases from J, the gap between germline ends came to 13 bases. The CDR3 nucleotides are TGTGCCAGCAGCTTAGGGACAGTGGTTCTCACTGAAGCTTTCTTT. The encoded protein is CASSLGTVVLTEAFF.

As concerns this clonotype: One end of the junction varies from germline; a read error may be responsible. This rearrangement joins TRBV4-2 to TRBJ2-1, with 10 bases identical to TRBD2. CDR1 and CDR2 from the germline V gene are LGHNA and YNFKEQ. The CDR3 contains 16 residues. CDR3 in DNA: TGTGCCAGCAGCCACGAGCGGGGGGGCTCCTACAATGAGCTGTTCTTC. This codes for CASSHERGGSYNELFF.

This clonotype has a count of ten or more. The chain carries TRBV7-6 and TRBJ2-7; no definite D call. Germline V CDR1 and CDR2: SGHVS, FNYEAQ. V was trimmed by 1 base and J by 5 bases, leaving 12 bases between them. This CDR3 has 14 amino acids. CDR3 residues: CASSLGTNPNEQYF. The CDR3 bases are TGTGCCAGCAGCTTAGGGACCAACCCCAACGAGCAGTACTTC.

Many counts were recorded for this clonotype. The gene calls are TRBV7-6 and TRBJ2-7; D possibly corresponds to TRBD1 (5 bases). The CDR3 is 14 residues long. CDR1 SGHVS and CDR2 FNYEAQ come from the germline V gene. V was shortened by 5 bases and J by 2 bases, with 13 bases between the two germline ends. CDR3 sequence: CASSPSPGTYEQYV. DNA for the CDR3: TGTGCCAGCAGCCCCTCGCCAGGGACCTACGAGCAGTACGTC.

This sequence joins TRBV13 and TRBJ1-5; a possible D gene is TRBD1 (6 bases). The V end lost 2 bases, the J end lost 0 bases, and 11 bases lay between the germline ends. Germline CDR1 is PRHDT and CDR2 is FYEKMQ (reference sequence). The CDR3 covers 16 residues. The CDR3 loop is CASSLHGGGSNQPQHF. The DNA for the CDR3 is TGTGCCAGCAGCTTACACGGAGGGGGTAGCAATCAGCCCCAGCATTTT.

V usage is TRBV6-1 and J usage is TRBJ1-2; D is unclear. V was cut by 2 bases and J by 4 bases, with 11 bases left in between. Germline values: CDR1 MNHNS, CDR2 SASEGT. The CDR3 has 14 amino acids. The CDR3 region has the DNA TGTGCCAGCAGTGAACCCGGGATCACCTATGGCTACACCTTC. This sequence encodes CASSEPGITYGYTF.

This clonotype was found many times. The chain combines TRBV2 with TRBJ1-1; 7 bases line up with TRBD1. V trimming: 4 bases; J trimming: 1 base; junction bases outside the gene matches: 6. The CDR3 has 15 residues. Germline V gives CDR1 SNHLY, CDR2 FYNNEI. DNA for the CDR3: TGTGCCAGCAGTGGCTTGGGACAGAAGAACACTGAAGCTTTCTTT. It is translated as CASSGLGQKNTEAFF. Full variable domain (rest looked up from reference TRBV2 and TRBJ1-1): EPEVTQTPSHQVTQMGQEVILRCVPISNHLYFYWYRQILGQKVEFLVSFYNNEISEKSEIFDDQFSVERPDGSNFTLKIRSTKLEDSAMYFCASSGLGQKNTEAFFGQGTRLTVV.

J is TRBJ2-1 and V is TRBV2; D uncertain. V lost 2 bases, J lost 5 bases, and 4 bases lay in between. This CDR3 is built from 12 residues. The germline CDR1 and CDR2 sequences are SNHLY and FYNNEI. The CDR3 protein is CASSERHNEQFF. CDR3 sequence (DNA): TGTGCCAGCAGTGAACGGCACAATGAGCAGTTCTTC.

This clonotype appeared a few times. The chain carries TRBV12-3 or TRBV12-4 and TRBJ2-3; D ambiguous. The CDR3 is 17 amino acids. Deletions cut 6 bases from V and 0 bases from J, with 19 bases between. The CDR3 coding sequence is TGTGCCAGCAGACGACCCTTGTCACCCGTGAGCACAGATACGCAGTATTTT. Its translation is CASRRPLSPVSTDTQYF.

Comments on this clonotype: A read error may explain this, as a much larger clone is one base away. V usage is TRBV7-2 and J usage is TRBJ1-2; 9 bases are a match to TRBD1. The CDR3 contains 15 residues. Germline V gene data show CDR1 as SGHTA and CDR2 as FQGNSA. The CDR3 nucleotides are TGTGCCAACAGCTCGGGACAGGGTTTGAGCTATGGCTACACCTTC. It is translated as CANSSGQGLSYGYTF. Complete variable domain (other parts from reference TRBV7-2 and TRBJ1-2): GAGVSQSPSNKVTEKGKDVELRCDPISGHTALYWYRQSLGQGLEFLIYFQGNSAPDKSGLPSDRFSAERTGGSVSTLTIQRTQQEDSAVYLCANSSGQGLSYGYTFGSGTRLTVV.

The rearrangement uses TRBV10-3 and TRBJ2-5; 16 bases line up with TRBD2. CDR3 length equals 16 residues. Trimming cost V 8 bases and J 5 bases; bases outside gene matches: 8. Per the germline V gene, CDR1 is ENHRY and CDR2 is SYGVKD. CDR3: CAILGTSGGAAETQYF. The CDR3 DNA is TGTGCCATCCTCGGGACTAGCGGGGGGGCCGCGGAGACCCAGTACTTC.

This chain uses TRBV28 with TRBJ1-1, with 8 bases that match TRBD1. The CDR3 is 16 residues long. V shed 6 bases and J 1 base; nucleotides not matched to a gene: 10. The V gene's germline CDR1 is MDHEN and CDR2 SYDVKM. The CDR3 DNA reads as TGTGCCAGCAGCTATAACAGACAGGGGCCGAACACTGAAGCTTTCTTT. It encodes CASSYNRQGPNTEAFF.

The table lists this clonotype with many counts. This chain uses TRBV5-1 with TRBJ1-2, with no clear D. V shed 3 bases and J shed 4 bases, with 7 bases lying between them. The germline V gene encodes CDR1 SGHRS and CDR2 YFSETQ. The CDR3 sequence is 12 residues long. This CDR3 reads CASSSDGYGYTF. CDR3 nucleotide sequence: TGCGCCAGCAGCTCAGATGGCTATGGCTACACCTTC.

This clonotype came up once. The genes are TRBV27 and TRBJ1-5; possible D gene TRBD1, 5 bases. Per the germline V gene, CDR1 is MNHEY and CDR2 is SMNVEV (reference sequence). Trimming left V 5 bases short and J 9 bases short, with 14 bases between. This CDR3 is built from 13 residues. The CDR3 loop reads CASSGTGARPQHF. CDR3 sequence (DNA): TGTGCCAGCAGTGGGACCGGGGCCCGGCCCCAGCATTTT.

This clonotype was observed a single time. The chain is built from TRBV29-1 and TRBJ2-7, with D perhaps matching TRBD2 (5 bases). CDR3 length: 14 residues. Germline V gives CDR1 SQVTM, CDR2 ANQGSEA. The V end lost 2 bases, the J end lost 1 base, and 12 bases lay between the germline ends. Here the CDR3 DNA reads TGCAGCGTTGAAAGTCAGGAGGCATCCTACGAGCAGTACTTC. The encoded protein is CSVESQEASYEQYF.

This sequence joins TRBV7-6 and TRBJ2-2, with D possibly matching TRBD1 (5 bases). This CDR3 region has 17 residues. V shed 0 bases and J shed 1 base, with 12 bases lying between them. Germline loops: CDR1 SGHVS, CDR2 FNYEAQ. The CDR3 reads CASSLAIGAENTGELFF. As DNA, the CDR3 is TGTGCCAGCAGCTTAGCGATAGGGGCAGAGAACACCGGGGAGCTGTTTTTT.

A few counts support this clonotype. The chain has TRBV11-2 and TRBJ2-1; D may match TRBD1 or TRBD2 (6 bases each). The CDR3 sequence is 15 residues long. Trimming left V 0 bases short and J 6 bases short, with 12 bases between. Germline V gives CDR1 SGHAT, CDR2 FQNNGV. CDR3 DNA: TGTGCCAGCAGCTTAGAAGGGGGGTATCCCAATGAGCAGTTCTTC. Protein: CASSLEGGYPNEQFF.

CDR3 sequence: CASSVDPTQFSGGRTDTQYF. The CDR3 DNA sequence: TGTGCCAGCAGCGTAGACCCCACGCAGTTTAGCGGGGGCCGCACAGATACGCAGTATTTT. The chain has TRBV9 and TRBJ2-3, with 9 nucleotides matching TRBD2. Germline V gene data show CDR1 as SGDLS and CDR2 as YYNGEE. V dropped 0 bases and J dropped 1; count of bases not matched to a gene: 15. CDR3 size: 20 residues.

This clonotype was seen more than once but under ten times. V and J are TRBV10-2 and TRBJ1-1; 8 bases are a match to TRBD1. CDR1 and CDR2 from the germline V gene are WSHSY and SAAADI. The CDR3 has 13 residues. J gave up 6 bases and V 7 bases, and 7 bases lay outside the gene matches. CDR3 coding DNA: TGCGCCAGCAAGCCGGGACAGGTTGCTGAAGCTTTCTTT. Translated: CASKPGQVAEAFF.

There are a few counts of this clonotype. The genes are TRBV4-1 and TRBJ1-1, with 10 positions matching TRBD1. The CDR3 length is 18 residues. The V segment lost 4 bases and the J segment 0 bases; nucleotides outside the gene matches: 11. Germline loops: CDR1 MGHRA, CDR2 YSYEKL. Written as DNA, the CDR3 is TGCGCCAGCAGCCGAAGCCCGGGACAGGGGATTTTGAACACTGAAGCTTTCTTT. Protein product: CASSRSPGQGILNTEAFF.

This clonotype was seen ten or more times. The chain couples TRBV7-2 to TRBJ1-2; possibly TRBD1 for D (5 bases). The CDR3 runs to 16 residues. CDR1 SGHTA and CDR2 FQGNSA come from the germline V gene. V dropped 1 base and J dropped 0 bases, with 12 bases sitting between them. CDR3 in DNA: TGTGCCAGCAGCTTAGAACGGGGCCTTTCTAACTATGGCTACACCTTC. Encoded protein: CASSLERGLSNYGYTF.

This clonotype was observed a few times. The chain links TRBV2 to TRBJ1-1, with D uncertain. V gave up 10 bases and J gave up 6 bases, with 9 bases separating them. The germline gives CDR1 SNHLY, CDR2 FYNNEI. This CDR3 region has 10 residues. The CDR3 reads CATTKAEAFF. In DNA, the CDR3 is TGTGCCACCACTAAGGCTGAAGCTTTCTTT. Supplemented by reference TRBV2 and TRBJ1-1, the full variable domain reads EPEVTQTPSHQVTQMGQEVILRCVPISNHLYFYWYRQILGQKVEFLVSFYNNEISEKSEIFDDQFSVERPDGSNFTLKIRSTKLEDSAMYFCATTKAEAFFGQGTRLTVV.

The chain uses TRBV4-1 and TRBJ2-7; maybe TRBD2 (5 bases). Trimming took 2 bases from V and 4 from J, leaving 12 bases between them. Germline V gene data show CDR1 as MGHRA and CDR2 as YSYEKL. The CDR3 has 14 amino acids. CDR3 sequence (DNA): TGCGCCAGCAGCCAATACCTCGGGGTATACGAGCAGTACGTC. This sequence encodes CASSQYLGVYEQYV.

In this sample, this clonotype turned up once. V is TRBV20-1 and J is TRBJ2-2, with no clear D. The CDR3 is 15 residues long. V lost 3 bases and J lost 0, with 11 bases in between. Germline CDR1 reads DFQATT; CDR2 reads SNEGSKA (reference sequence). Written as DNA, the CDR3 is TGCAGTGCTAGCCCCAGAGAAACGAACACCGGGGAGCTGTTTTTT. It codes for CSASPRETNTGELFF.

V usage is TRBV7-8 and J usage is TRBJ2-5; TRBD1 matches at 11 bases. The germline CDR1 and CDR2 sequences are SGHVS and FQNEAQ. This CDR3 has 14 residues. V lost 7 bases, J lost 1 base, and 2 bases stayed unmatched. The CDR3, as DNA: TGTGCCAGCACGGACAGGGGGCTCCAAGAGACCCAGTACTTC. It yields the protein CASTDRGLQETQYF.

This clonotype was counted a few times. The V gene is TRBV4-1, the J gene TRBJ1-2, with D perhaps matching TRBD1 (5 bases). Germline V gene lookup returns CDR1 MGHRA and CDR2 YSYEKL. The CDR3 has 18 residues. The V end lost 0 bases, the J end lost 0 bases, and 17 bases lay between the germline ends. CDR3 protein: CASSQDLSRVGANYGYTF. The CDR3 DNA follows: TGCGCCAGCAGCCAAGATCTCTCCAGGGTGGGAGCTAACTATGGCTACACCTTC.

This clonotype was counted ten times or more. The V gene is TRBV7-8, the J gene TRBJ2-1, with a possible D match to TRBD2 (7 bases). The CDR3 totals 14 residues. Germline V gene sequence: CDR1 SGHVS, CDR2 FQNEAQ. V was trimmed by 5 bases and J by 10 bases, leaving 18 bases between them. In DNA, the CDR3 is TGTGCCAGCAGCGTTAGGGGGGGGTACGAGGAGCAGTTCTTC. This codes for CASSVRGGYEEQFF.

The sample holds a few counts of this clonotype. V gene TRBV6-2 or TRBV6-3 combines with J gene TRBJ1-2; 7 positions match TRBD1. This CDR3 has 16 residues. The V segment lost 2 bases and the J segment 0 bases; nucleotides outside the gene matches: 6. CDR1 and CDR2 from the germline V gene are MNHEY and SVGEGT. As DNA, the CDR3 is TGTGCCAGCAGTTACGGCAGGGGGGCAGCTAACTATGGCTACACCTTC. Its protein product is CASSYGRGAANYGYTF.

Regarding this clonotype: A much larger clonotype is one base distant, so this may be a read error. The CDR3 sequence: CAGSWPGVGENIQYF. The CDR3 region has the DNA TGTGCCGGCAGCTGGCCAGGGGTTGGCGAAAACATTCAGTACTTC. The chain recombines TRBV7-9 with TRBJ2-4, with a tentative D call TRBD1 (6 bases). The CDR3 length is 15 residues. CDR1 is SEHNR and CDR2 is FQNEAQ in the germline V gene (reference sequence).

This CDR3 is CASSLDSRDPDTQYF. CDR3 nucleotides: TGTGCCAGCAGCTTGGACAGTCGGGACCCAGATACGCAGTATTTT. The chain uses TRBV9 and TRBJ2-3, with D perhaps TRBD1 (6 bases). Trimming stripped 4 bases from V and 4 bases from J, with 16 bases between. This CDR3 has 15 amino acids. From germline, CDR1 is SGDLS and CDR2 YYNGEE.